These 20 T cell receptor beta chains were all obtained from the same sample, sequenced in a study of blood T cell repertoires in COVID-19. The method was immunoSEQ multiplex PCR; TCRdb's version includes in-frame clones alone and lacks a portion of them. The sample lists about 310,000 clones; approximately 90% were seen once. The sample comprised PBMCs or T cells enriched from blood (not recorded which). The receptors derive from a woman aged 40 to 49 who had recovered from COVID-19.

The CDR3 loop is CAIRPDRGTGNQPQHF. In DNA, the CDR3 is TGTGCCATCAGGCCGGACAGGGGGACGGGCAATCAGCCCCAGCATTTT. The chain joins TRBV10-3 to TRBJ1-5; 10 bases are a match to TRBD1. The CDR3 runs 16 residues. Trimming cost V 6 bases and J 2 bases; bases outside gene matches: 7. The germline CDR1 and CDR2 sequences are ENHRY and SYGVKD.

The rearrangement links TRBV25-1 to TRBJ1-1, with a tentative D call TRBD1 (5 bases). The CDR3 spans 17 residues. Germline V CDR1 and CDR2: MGHDK, SYGVNS. The V and J ends lost 3 bases and 4 bases respectively, with 21 bases between them. Written as DNA, the CDR3 is TGTGCCAGCAGTGACAAGGTATCAGGGCGGAGGGGCACTGAAGCTTTCTTT. Its translation: CASSDKVSGRRGTEAFF. Based on the CDR3 plus reference TRBV25-1 and TRBJ1-1, the full variable domain is EADIYQTPRYLVIGTGKKITLECSQTMGHDKMYWYQQDPGMELHLIHYSYGVNSTEKGDLSSESTVSRIRTEHFPLTLESARPSHTSQYLCASSDKVSGRRGTEAFFGQGTRLTVV.

The gene calls are TRBV7-9 and TRBJ2-1, with 7 bases aligning to TRBD2. V was clipped by 5 bases and J by 9 bases; unmatched bases: 4. The germline CDR1 and CDR2 sequences are SEHNR and FQNEAQ (reference sequence). CDR3 length: 12 amino acids. The CDR3 sequence is CASSPAGPEQFF. CDR3 DNA sequence: TGTGCCAGCAGCCCAGCGGGACCTGAGCAGTTCTTC.

The chain links TRBV5-6 to TRBJ2-1, with 9 bases fitting TRBD1. The CDR3 consists of 15 residues. In germline, CDR1 is SGHDT, CDR2 YYEEEE. Trimming at V came to 4 bases and at J to 2 bases, leaving 4 bases not matched to a gene. CDR3 DNA sequence: TGTGCCAGCAGCGAGGACAGGGGAGCCTACAATGAGCAGTTCTTC. Encoded protein: CASSEDRGAYNEQFF.

V usage is TRBV13 and J usage is TRBJ2-7; D might be TRBD2 (5 bases). The CDR3 totals 15 residues. Germline CDR1 is PRHDT and CDR2 is FYEKMQ (reference sequence). V gave up 4 bases and J gave up 2 bases, with 15 bases separating them. CDR3 sequence: CASSSNLARTYEQYF. CDR3 in DNA: TGTGCCAGCAGCTCTAACTTAGCGCGGACCTACGAGCAGTACTTC.

The chain links TRBV2 to TRBJ1-3; no reliable D call. CDR1 and CDR2 (germline): SNHLY, FYNNEI. There are 15 residues in the CDR3. With 4 bases removed from V and 0 bases from J, the gap between germline ends came to 10 bases. The CDR3 coding sequence is TGTGCCAGCAGTGGAGAGGACTACTCTGGAAACACCATATATTTT. Translated: CASSGEDYSGNTIYF.

The chain uses TRBV27 and TRBJ2-6, with 7 bases identical to TRBD1. The CDR3 covers 17 residues. V trimming: 5 bases; J trimming: 4 bases; junction bases outside the gene matches: 11. Looked up from germline, CDR1 is MNHEY and CDR2 is SMNVEV (reference sequence). The DNA of the CDR3 is TGTGCCAGCAGTCTCTCCCGGGGACAGTTAGGGGCCAACGTCCTGACTTTC. Its protein is CASSLSRGQLGANVLTF.

This clone appeared once. The rearrangement uses TRBV7-6 and TRBJ1-6; 7 positions match TRBD1. The CDR3 consists of 14 residues. Per germline, CDR1 SGHVS and CDR2 FNYEAQ. Trimming at V came to 1 base and at J to 10 bases, leaving 4 bases not matched to a gene. Here the CDR3 DNA reads TGTGCCAGCAGCTTAGGACAGGGTGGATCACCCCTCCACTTT. It yields the protein CASSLGQGGSPLHF.

This sequence joins TRBV7-8 and TRBJ2-3; 8 nucleotides agree with TRBD1. This CDR3 contains 15 residues. The V gene end was trimmed by 4 bases and the J gene end by 2 bases; junction bases not matched to a gene: 5. Germline CDR1 SGHVS, CDR2 FQNEAQ. The CDR3 here is CASSSDRAHTDTQYF. CDR3 bases: TGTGCCAGCAGCTCGGACAGGGCCCACACAGATACGCAGTATTTT.

The chain joins TRBV18 to TRBJ2-5, with D unresolved. The length of the CDR3 is 17 residues. V lost 1 base, J lost 4 bases, and 19 bases lay in between. The germline gives CDR1 KGHSH, CDR2 LQKENI. The CDR3 reads CASSPLRGSVVRETQYF. The CDR3 bases are TGTGCCAGCTCACCACTCAGAGGAAGCGTGGTAAGAGAGACCCAGTACTTC.

The chain recombines TRBV7-8 with TRBJ2-7; no clear D gene. Germline V gene sequence: CDR1 SGHVS, CDR2 FQNEAQ. The CDR3 extends over 11 amino acids. Trimming took 5 bases from V and 2 from J, leaving 4 bases between them. This chain's CDR3 is CASSLTYEQYF. CDR3 DNA: TGTGCCAGCAGCCTAACCTACGAGCAGTACTTC. Full variable domain (outside the CDR3, taken from reference TRBV7-8 and TRBJ2-7): GAGVSQSPRYKVAKRGQDVALRCDPISGHVSLFWYQQALGQGPEFLTYFQNEAQLDKSGLPSDRFFAERPEGSVSTLKIQRTQQEDSAVYLCASSLTYEQYFGPGTRLTVT.

The chain combines TRBV19 with TRBJ1-5; 10 bases are a match to TRBD1. Germline CDR1 is LNHDA and CDR2 is SQIVND (reference sequence). The CDR3 length is 17 residues. Trimming took 5 bases from V and 2 from J; bases not matched to a gene: 9. CDR3: CASSLSRDRGGNQPQHF. In nucleotides, the CDR3 is TGTGCCAGTAGTCTTAGCCGGGACAGGGGAGGCAATCAGCCCCAGCATTTT.

The chain joins TRBV4-3 to TRBJ1-5; D may be TRBD1 (5 bases). The CDR3 is 14 amino acids. Germline lookup yields CDR1 LGHNA and CDR2 YSLEER. Trimming pared 4 bases from V and 7 bases from J, leaving 14 bases between. The CDR3 DNA is TGCGCCAGCAGCCTCATTCAGGGCGGCCAGCCCCAGCATTTT. Translated: CASSLIQGGQPQHF.

Here the CDR3 reads CASSRSQATLNEQYF. In nucleotides, the CDR3 is TGCGCCAGCAGCCGGTCCCAGGCGACCTTAAACGAGCAGTACTTC. The chain carries TRBV5-1 and TRBJ2-7; D is uncertain. Germline CDR1 and CDR2: SGHRS and YFSETQ. Trimming stripped 4 bases from V and 5 bases from J, with 19 bases between. The length of the CDR3 is 15 residues.

This chain links TRBV11-2 with TRBJ1-2, with 7 bases lining up with TRBD1. The CDR3 consists of 13 residues. Germline V gene data show CDR1 as SGHAT and CDR2 as FQNNGV. The J segment lost 5 bases and the V segment lost 0 bases, leaving 0 bases of the junction unmatched. The CDR3 reads CASSLETGYGYTF. The CDR3 region has the DNA TGTGCCAGCAGCTTAGAGACAGGGTATGGCTACACCTTC. Combining the CDR3 with reference TRBV11-2 and TRBJ1-2 gives the whole variable domain EAGVAQSPRYKIIEKRQSVAFWCNPISGHATLYWYQQILGQGPKLLIQFQNNGVVDDSQLPKDRFSAERLKGVDSTLKIQPAKLEDSAVYLCASSLETGYGYTFGSGTRLTVV.

The chain links TRBV11-1 to TRBJ2-3; D perhaps matches TRBD1 (5 bases). The CDR3 runs 16 residues. CDR1 and CDR2 (germline): SGHAT, FQDESV (reference sequence). V lost 5 bases, J lost 0 bases, and 15 bases lay in between. The CDR3, as DNA: TGTGCCAGCAGCCCCGCGGTACAGGAAAGCACAGATACGCAGTATTTT. This sequence encodes CASSPAVQESTDTQYF.

The count of this clone is one. The V gene is TRBV7-2, the J gene TRBJ1-4, with 9 bases lining up with TRBD1. V was clipped by 1 base and J by 8 bases; unmatched bases: 5. Germline CDR1 is SGHTA and CDR2 is FQGNSA. This CDR3 is built from 15 residues. CDR3 nucleotide sequence: TGTGCCAGCAGCTTAGGGGGACAGGGATTCGAAAAACTGTTTTTT. It yields the protein CASSLGGQGFEKLFF.

This clone occurred once. CDR3 sequence: CASSPSGLPGYEQYF. The CDR3 DNA is TGTGCCAGCTCACCCTCCGGACTGCCCGGGTACGAGCAGTACTTC. The chain couples TRBV18 to TRBJ2-7, with D perhaps matching TRBD2 (5 bases). The CDR3 sequence is 15 residues long. Between the trimmed V and J ends, which lost 3 bases and 4 bases, there was a span of 16 bases. Looked up from germline, CDR1 is KGHSH and CDR2 is LQKENI.

The chain carries TRBV7-2 and TRBJ2-7, with 8 bases aligning to TRBD1. From germline, CDR1 is SGHTA and CDR2 FQGNSA. Trimming at V came to 2 bases and at J to 5 bases, leaving 11 bases not matched to a gene. This CDR3 is 16 amino acids long. CDR3 protein: CASSLLGTGTPHEQYF. CDR3 coding DNA: TGTGCCAGCAGCTTATTGGGGACAGGCACCCCTCACGAGCAGTACTTC.

The V call is TRBV9, the J call TRBJ2-1, with D maybe TRBD2 (5 bases). This CDR3 has 16 amino acids. The V end was cut by 0 bases, the J end by 2 bases, with 12 bases between. The germline gives CDR1 SGDLS, CDR2 YYNGEE. CDR3 in amino acids: CASSVATTGTYNEQFF. The CDR3 DNA reads TGTGCCAGCAGCGTAGCTACAACGGGGACCTACAATGAGCAGTTCTTC.